The subject of this entry is one T cell receptor (beta chain). Ten or more counts support this clonotype. No antigen is known for it. Per-nucleotide qualities are absent, and no much larger clonotype sits a single base away. The CDR3 covers 15 residues, taking in both the cysteine and the phenylalanine. Just the 45-base CDR3 DNA is kept, in frame starting at base 1. V is shortened by 5 bases, J by 0 bases, and the region joining them spans 15 bases. CDR1 and CDR2 are drawn from the germline V gene (reference sequence): DFQATT, SNEGSKA. This specimen comes from a study of T-cell reconstitution after alpha-beta-depleted transplantation in children (dated by TCRdb to about 2016). Study-level background: T-cell immune reconstitution after TCRalphabeta/CD19-depleted allogeneic hematopoietic cell transplantation in children was quantitatively tracked in the study by means of TCR repertoire profiling.

Receptors were amplified or captured by PCR. The sequencing machine was an Illumina HiSeq 2500. TCR libraries were prepared with molecular barcoding, using unique molecular identifiers to normalize TCRbeta repertoire quantification. TCRdb trimmed public reads at Q25 via fastp, called clones via MiXCR and kept in-frame beta chains. Each CDR3 protein gets just one entry, which takes the most common genes and DNA from the rows behind it. The sample table contains more than 450,000 distinct CDR3 sequences; only one count was recorded for approximately 16% of them. In total, the top ten clones hold over 3% of the sample.

This TCR was sampled from a human donor who donated a stem cell graft to a child with acute lymphoblastic leukemia. Sequencing used PBMCs from the stem cell graft donor, obtained from the stem cell graft. The chain links TRBV20-1 with TRBJ2-3; the D gene identity is not certain. DNA sequence: TGCAGTGCTCGTGACTGGAAGGGAAGCACAGATACGCAGTATTTT. It translates as CSARDWKGSTDTQYF.